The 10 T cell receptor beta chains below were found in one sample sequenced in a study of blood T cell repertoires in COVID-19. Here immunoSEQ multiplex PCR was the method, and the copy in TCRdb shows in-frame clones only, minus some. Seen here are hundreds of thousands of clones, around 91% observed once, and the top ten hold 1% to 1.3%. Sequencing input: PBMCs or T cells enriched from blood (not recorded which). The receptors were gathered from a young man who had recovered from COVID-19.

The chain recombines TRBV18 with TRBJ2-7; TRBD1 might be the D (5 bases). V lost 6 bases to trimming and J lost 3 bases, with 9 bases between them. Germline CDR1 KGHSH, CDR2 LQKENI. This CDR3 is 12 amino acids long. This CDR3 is CASSVTVYEQYF. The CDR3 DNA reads TGTGCCAGCTCCGTGACAGTCTACGAGCAGTACTTC.

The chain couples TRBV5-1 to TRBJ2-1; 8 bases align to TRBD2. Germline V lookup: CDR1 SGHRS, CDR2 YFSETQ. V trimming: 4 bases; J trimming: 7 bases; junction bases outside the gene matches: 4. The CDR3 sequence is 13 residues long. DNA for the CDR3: TGCGCCAGCAGCACAAGCGGGAGAAATGAGCAGTTCTTC. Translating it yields CASSTSGRNEQFF.

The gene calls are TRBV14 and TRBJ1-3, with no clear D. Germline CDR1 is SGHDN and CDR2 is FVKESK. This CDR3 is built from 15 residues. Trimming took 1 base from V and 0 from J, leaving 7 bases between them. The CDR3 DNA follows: TGTGCCAGCAGCCAAGGCAGATCCTCTGGAAACACCATATATTTT. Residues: CASSQGRSSGNTIYF.

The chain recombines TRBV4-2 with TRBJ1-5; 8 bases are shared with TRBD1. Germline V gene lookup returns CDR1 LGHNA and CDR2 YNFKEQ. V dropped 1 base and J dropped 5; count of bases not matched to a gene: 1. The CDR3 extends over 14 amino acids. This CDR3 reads CASSQGQGHQPQHF. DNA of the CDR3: TGTGCCAGCAGCCAAGGACAGGGGCATCAGCCCCAGCATTTT.

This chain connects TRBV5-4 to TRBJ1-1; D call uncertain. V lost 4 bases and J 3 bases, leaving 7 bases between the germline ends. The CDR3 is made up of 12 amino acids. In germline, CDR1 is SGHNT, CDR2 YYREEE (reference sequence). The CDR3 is CASSLDYTEAFF. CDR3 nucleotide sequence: TGTGCCAGCAGCCTAGATTACACTGAAGCTTTCTTT.

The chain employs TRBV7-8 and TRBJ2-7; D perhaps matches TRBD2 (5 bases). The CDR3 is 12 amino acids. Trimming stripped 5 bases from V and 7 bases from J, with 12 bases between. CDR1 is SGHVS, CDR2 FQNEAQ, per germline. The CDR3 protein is CASSPPSGEQYF. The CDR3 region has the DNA TGTGCCAGCAGCCCCCCGTCGGGGGAGCAGTACTTC. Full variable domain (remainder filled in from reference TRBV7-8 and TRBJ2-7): GAGVSQSPRYKVAKRGQDVALRCDPISGHVSLFWYQQALGQGPEFLTYFQNEAQLDKSGLPSDRFFAERPEGSVSTLKIQRTQQEDSAVYLCASSPPSGEQYFGPGTRLTVT.

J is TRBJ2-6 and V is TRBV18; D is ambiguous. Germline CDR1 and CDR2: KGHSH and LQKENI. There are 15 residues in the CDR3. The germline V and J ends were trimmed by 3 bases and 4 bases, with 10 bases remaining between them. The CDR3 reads CASSPLEGGANVLTF. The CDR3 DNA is TGTGCCAGCTCACCCCTAGAAGGAGGGGCCAACGTCCTGACTTTC.

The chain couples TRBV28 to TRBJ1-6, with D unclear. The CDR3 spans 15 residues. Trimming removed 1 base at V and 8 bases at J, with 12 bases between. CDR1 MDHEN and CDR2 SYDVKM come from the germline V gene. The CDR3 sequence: CASSLYSGGDSPLHF. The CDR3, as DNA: TGTGCCAGCAGTTTATATTCAGGTGGCGATTCACCCCTCCACTTT.

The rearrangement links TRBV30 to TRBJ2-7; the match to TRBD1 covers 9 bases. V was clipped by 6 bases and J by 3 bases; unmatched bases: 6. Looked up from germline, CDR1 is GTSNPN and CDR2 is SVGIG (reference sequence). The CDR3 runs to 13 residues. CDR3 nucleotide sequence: TGTGCCTGCAATGGACAGGGGAACTACGAGCAGTACTTC. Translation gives CACNGQGNYEQYF.

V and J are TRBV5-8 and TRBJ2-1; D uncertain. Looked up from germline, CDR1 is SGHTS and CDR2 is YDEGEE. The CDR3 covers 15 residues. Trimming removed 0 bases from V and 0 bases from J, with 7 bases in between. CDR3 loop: CASSLGHSSYNEQFF. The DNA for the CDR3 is TGTGCCAGCAGCTTGGGACACAGCTCCTACAATGAGCAGTTCTTC.